The next 17 T cell receptor beta chains were all read from a single sample in a study of T cell changes during pregnancy in multiple sclerosis. The method was immunoSEQ multiplex PCR; TCRdb's version includes in-frame clones alone and lacks a portion of them. The sample yields tens of thousands of clones, 91% seen once. Sequences were derived from peripheral blood, sampled before pregnancy. Receptors were obtained from a female donor with multiple sclerosis, enrolled in a pregnancy study.

The chain employs TRBV10-3 and TRBJ1-3; D remains ambiguous. This CDR3 region has 16 residues. Trimming removed 2 bases at V and 0 bases at J, with 11 bases between. Germline V gives CDR1 ENHRY, CDR2 SYGVKD. The CDR3 sequence: CAISEGGSNSGNTIYF. Written as DNA, the CDR3 is TGTGCCATCAGTGAGGGAGGGAGTAACTCTGGAAACACCATATATTTT.

This chain joins TRBV5-6 and TRBJ1-2; TRBD1 is a possible D gene (6 bases). V was pared by 4 bases and J by 6 bases, with 16 bases between. The CDR3 sequence is 14 residues long. Germline CDR1 SGHDT, CDR2 YYEEEE. In DNA form, the CDR3 reads TGTGCCAGCAGCCTCGGGACACCTTCTCATGGCTACACCTTC. Translated, it gives CASSLGTPSHGYTF.

This clone was seen once. The gene calls are TRBV9 and TRBJ2-2, with 8 nucleotides matching TRBD1. CDR3 length equals 14 residues. Germline-derived CDR1 and CDR2 are SGDLS and YYNGEE. V lost 0 bases, J lost 5 bases, and 0 bases stayed unmatched. CDR3 residues: CASSVGQGTGELFF. In DNA, the CDR3 is TGTGCCAGCAGCGTAGGACAGGGGACCGGGGAGCTGTTTTTT.

This chain connects TRBV9 to TRBJ1-6, with 7 positions matching TRBD1. V lost 3 bases and J lost 7; bases outside the gene matches: 1. CDR1 is SGDLS and CDR2 is YYNGEE in the germline V gene. The CDR3 runs 13 residues. The CDR3 DNA follows: TGTGCCAGCAGCGCGACAGGGAATTCACCCCTCCACTTT. Residues: CASSATGNSPLHF.

This sequence joins TRBV27 and TRBJ1-6, with no clear D. V was clipped by 3 bases and J by 7 bases, with 4 bases between them. The CDR3 contains 12 residues. In germline, CDR1 is MNHEY, CDR2 SMNVEV (reference sequence). The CDR3, as DNA: TGTGCCAGCAGTTTCAGGAATTCACCCCTCCACTTT. Translated: CASSFRNSPLHF.

The chain employs TRBV5-4 and TRBJ2-7; D is unclear. Between the trimmed V and J ends, which lost 3 bases and 4 bases, there was a span of 11 bases. CDR3 length equals 13 residues. CDR1 SGHNT and CDR2 YYREEE come from the germline V gene (reference sequence). In DNA form, the CDR3 reads TGTGCCAGCAGCTCCCCCCCCCTGTACGAGCAGTACTTC. It is translated as CASSSPPLYEQYF.

The chain has TRBV27 and TRBJ2-3; 7 bases are shared with TRBD1. The CDR3 totals 14 residues. With 7 bases clipped from V and 3 bases from J, the junction kept 7 bases outside the gene matches. Germline CDR1 reads MNHEY; CDR2 reads SMNVEV (reference sequence). Here the CDR3 DNA reads TGTGCCAGCACCCTAGACAGGGCAACAGATACGCAGTATTTT. Protein sequence: CASTLDRATDTQYF.

The V call is TRBV5-4, the J call TRBJ1-1; no definite D call. The CDR3 has 13 amino acids. The germline V gene has CDR1 SGHNT and CDR2 YYREEE (reference sequence). V was cut by 0 bases and J by 6 bases, with 9 bases left in between. The CDR3 bases are TGTGCCAGCAGCTTGGCCGGCAGGTCTGAAGCTTTCTTT. It specifies CASSLAGRSEAFF. The whole variable domain, filled in from reference TRBV5-4 and TRBJ1-1, reads ETGVTQSPTHLIKTRGQQVTLRCSSQSGHNTVSWYQQALGQGPQFIFQYYREEENGRGNFPPRFSGLQFPNYSSELNVNALELDDSALYLCASSLAGRSEAFFGQGTRLTVV.

This chain joins TRBV2 and TRBJ1-5, with D possibly matching TRBD1 (5 bases). Germline V lookup: CDR1 SNHLY, CDR2 FYNNEI. The CDR3 has 10 residues. V was shortened by 8 bases and J by 11 bases, with 10 bases between the two germline ends. This CDR3 reads CASGGGSQHF. The CDR3 bases are TGTGCCAGCGGGGGGGGGTCCCAGCATTTT.

The chain has TRBV4-2 and TRBJ2-3, with 10 positions matching TRBD2. V shed 3 bases and J 4 bases; nucleotides not matched to a gene: 4. The CDR3 has 15 residues. The V gene's germline CDR1 is LGHNA and CDR2 YNFKEQ. CDR3 DNA sequence: TGTGCCAGCAGCCAGGAGCGGGGGGGCCCAGATACGCAGTATTTT. This gives the protein CASSQERGGPDTQYF.

CDR3 in DNA: TGTGCCAGCAGTGTCAGCCCGGGGGGCCTCCCCAATCAGCCCCAGCATTTT. It translates to CASSVSPGGLPNQPQHF. The chain couples TRBV6-1 to TRBJ1-5; D may be TRBD1 (6 bases). Per germline, CDR1 MNHNS and CDR2 SASEGT. The length of the CDR3 is 17 residues. V lost 4 bases, J lost 3 bases, and 19 bases lay in between.

The chain carries TRBV29-1 and TRBJ2-5; 7 bases map to TRBD1. Germline CDR1 and CDR2: SQVTM and ANQGSEA. CDR3 size: 15 residues. The V segment lost 4 bases and the J segment 5 bases; nucleotides outside the gene matches: 13. The CDR3 DNA is TGCAGCGTTGTCTACCTCGAAGGGGGCGGGGAGACCCAGTACTTC. Amino acids: CSVVYLEGGGETQYF.

This rearrangement joins TRBV7-2 to TRBJ1-2; maybe TRBD1 (5 bases). V lost 2 bases to trimming and J lost 8 bases, with 12 bases between them. Germline values: CDR1 SGHTA, CDR2 FQGNSA. This CDR3 spans 13 amino acids. CDR3 loop: CASSLLRQGGYTF. CDR3 DNA: TGTGCCAGCAGCTTATTAAGGCAGGGAGGCTACACCTTC.

The chain recombines TRBV27 with TRBJ2-4; TRBD1 matches 9 bases. Germline V lookup: CDR1 MNHEY, CDR2 SMNVEV (reference sequence). CDR3 length: 13 amino acids. V lost 6 bases and J lost 6; bases outside the gene matches: 3. The DNA of the CDR3 is TGTGCCAGCAGGACAGGGGGAGTAAACATTCAGTACTTC. This codes for CASRTGGVNIQYF.

V and J are TRBV7-3 and TRBJ2-1; tentatively, D is TRBD1 (6 bases). The germline CDR1 and CDR2 sequences are SGHTA and FQGTGA. V was clipped by 0 bases and J by 7 bases, with 13 bases between them. CDR3 size: 15 residues. The CDR3 nucleotides are TGTGCCAGCAGCTTAACGGGGACACCAGTAAATGAGCAGTTCTTC. It yields the protein CASSLTGTPVNEQFF.

The chain combines TRBV9 with TRBJ2-1; 7 bases are a match to TRBD2. This CDR3 is built from 15 residues. The V gene end was trimmed by 0 bases and the J gene end by 2 bases; junction bases not matched to a gene: 2. From germline, CDR1 is SGDLS and CDR2 YYNGEE. The CDR3 spells CASSVASGAYNEQFF. For the CDR3, the DNA is TGTGCCAGCAGCGTAGCTAGCGGAGCCTACAATGAGCAGTTCTTC.

V gene TRBV18 combines with J gene TRBJ2-1, with TRBD2 identical over 10 bases. Germline CDR1 and CDR2: KGHSH and LQKENI. With 2 bases clipped from V and 8 bases from J, the junction kept 9 bases outside the gene matches. The length of the CDR3 is 16 residues. In DNA form, the CDR3 reads TGTGCCAGCTCACCAAGCGGGGGGGCGAATAAGCATGAGCAGTTCTTC. Translating gives CASSPSGGANKHEQFF.